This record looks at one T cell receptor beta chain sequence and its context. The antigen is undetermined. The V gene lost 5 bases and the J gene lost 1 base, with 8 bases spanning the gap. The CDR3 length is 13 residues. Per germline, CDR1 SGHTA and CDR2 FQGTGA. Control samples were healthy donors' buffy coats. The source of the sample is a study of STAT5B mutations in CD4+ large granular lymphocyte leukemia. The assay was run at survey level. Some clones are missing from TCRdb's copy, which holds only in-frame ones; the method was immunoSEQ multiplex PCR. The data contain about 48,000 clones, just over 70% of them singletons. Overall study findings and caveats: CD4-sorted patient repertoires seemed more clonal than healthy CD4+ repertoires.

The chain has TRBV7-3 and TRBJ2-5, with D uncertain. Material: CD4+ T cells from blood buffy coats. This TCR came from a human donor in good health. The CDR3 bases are TGTGCCAGCAGCCCTGAAATCCAAGAGACCCAGTACTTC. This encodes CASSPEIQETQYF.